This T cell receptor beta chain was found in a study of identical twins. Findings and limits, study-wide: Low generation-probability sequences were in excess among twin-shared out-of-frame alpha sequences. The authors drew conclusions from cross-sectional statistical analysis rather than following the same donors.

Remarks on this clonotype: Its antigen is unidentified.

This CDR3 has 14 amino acids. Trimming cost V 2 bases and J 4 bases, with 11 bases left between them. The germline gives CDR1 SGHNT, CDR2 YENEEA. TCRdb redid the calling of the 5' RACE reads with MiXCR, one entry per CDR3 protein. The table includes hundreds of thousands of distinct CDR3 sequences, approximately 8.5% detected once. Another study also made use of these data, one on yellow fever vaccine responses in identical twins.

The receptor was derived from a woman under 30 in good health. V and J are TRBV11-3 and TRBJ1-1; D gene ambiguous. The source material was memory (CD45RO+) T cells sorted from blood. CDR3 coding DNA: TGTGCCAGCAGCTTAAAGGGAGGGATCACTGAAGCTTTCTTT. It encodes CASSLKGGITEAFF.